Detailed here is one T cell receptor beta chain. The target antigen is unknown. Stated time point: persistent/refractory GD, antithyroid drugs over 5 years with positive TRAb. PBMCs were the source of the RNA used for TCR sequencing. Assembly of TCR beta libraries relied on iRepertoire HTBI primers together with Arm-PCR of CDR3 regions. Original processing methods: Samples collectively showed approximately 62 TRBV and about 15 TRBJ segments. One entry per CDR3 protein results from TCRdb running MiXCR on the multiplex PCR reads. The authors' filters were not applied to this entry. The table shows 650,000 to 850,000 distinct CDR3 sequences, with approximately 31% occurring only once. Germline V gives CDR1 ENHRY, CDR2 SYGVKD. After removal of 3 bases from V and 4 bases from J, the junction contained 12 bases not matched to a gene. The CDR3 is made up of 17 amino acids. This record belongs to a study of regulatory T cells in long-lasting Graves disease.

Findings of the study overall: Persistent disease exhibited a predilection for TRBV28, TRBJ1-2 and TRBJ2-5. Fewer public clonotypes were shared by new patients (966) than by persistent patients (roughly 2,500). For persistent Graves' patients, TCR diversity was lower than for newly diagnosed ones.

The TCR sequence derives from a female donor with Graves disease. This sample comprised peripheral blood mononuclear cells (PBMCs), obtained when the disease was refractory, from a patient treated with antithyroid drugs. V is TRBV10-3 and J is TRBJ1-5; 7 bases agree with TRBD1. For the CDR3, the DNA is TGTGCCATCAGTGATAGGACAGGCGCCCCAGCTAATCAGCCCCAGCATTTT. It translates to CAISDRTGAPANQPQHF.